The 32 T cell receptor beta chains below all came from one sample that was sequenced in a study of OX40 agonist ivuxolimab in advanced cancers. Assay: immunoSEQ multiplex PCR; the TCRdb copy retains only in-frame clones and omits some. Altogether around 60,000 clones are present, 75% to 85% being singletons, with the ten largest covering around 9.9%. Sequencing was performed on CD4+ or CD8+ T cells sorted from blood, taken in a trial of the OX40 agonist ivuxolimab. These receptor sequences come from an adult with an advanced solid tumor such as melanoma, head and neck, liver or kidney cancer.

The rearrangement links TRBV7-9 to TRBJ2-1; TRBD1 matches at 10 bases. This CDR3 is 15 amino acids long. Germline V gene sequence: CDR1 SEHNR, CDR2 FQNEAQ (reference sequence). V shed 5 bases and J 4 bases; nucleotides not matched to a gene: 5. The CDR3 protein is CASSQGTGAYNEQFF. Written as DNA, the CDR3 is TGTGCCAGCAGCCAAGGGACAGGGGCGTACAATGAGCAGTTCTTC.

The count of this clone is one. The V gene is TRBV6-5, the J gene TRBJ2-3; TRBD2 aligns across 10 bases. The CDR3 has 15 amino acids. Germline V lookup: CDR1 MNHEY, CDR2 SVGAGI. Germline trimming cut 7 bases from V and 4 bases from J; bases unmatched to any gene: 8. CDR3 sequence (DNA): TGTGCCAGCAATAAAGCGGGGGGGCCACCAGATACGCAGTATTTT. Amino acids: CASNKAGGPPDTQYF.

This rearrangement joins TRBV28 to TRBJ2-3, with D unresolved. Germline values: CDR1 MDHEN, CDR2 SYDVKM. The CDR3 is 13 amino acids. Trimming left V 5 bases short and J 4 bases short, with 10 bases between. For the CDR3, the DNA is TGTGCCAGCAGTGAAGGCACCCCAGATACGCAGTATTTT. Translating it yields CASSEGTPDTQYF.

CDR3 loop: CASSYSQGPRYEQYF. The DNA of the CDR3 is TGTGCCAGCAGTTACTCGCAAGGGCCTCGCTACGAGCAGTACTTC. The chain couples TRBV6-6 to TRBJ2-7; D remains unclear. Trimming stripped 0 bases from V and 3 bases from J, with 12 bases between. Germline CDR1 reads MNHNY; CDR2 reads SVGAGI (reference sequence). CDR3 size: 15 residues.

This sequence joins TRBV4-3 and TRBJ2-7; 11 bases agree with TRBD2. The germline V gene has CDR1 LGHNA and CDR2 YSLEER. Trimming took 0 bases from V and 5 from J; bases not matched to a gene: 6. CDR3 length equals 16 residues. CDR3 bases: TGCGCCAGCAGCCAAGATTGGGGACTAGCGGCAAACGAGCAGTACTTC. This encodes CASSQDWGLAANEQYF.

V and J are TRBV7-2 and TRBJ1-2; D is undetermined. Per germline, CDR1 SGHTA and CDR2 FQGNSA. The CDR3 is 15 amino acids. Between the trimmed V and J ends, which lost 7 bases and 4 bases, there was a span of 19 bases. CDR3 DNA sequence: TGTGCCAGCACCCCCTGGGGATCGGTTCTCTATGGCTACACCTTC. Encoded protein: CASTPWGSVLYGYTF.

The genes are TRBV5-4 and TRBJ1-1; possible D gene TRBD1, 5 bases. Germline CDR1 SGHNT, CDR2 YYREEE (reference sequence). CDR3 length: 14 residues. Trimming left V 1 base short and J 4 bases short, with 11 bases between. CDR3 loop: CASSLTQGGTEAFF. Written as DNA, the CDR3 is TGTGCCAGCAGCTTGACCCAGGGCGGCACTGAAGCTTTCTTT.

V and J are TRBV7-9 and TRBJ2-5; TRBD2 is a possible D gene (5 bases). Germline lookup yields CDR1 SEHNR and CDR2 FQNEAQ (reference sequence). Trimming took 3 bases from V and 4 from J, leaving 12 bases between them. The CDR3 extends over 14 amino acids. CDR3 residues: CASSFGTSGETQYF. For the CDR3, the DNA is TGTGCCAGCAGCTTTGGAACTAGTGGAGAGACCCAGTACTTC.

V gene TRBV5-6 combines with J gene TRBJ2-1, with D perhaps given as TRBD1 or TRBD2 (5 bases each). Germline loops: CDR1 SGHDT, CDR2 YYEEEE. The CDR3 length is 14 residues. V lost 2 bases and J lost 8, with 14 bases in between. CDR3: CASSFGAPLDEQFF. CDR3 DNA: TGTGCCAGCAGCTTCGGGGCTCCTTTGGATGAGCAGTTCTTC.

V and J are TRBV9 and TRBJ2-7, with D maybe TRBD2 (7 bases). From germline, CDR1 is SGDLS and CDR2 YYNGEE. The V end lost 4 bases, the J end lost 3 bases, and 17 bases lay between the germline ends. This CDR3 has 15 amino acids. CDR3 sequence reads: CASSPAGAGYYEQYF. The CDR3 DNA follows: TGTGCCAGCAGCCCCGCGGGGGCTGGGTACTACGAGCAGTACTTC.

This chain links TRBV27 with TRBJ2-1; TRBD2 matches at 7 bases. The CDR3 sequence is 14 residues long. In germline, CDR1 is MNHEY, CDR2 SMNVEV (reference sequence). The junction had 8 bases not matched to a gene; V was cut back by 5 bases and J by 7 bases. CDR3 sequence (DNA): TGTGCCAGCAGTCTAGCGGCAATAGGGAATGAGCAGTTCTTC. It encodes CASSLAAIGNEQFF.

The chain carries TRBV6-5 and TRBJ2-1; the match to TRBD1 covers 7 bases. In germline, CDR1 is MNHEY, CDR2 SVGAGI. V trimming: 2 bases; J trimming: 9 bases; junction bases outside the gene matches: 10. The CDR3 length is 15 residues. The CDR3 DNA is TGTGCCAGCAGTTACGGCAGGGGGTTGGGCGGTGAGCAGTTCTTC. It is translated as CASSYGRGLGGEQFF.

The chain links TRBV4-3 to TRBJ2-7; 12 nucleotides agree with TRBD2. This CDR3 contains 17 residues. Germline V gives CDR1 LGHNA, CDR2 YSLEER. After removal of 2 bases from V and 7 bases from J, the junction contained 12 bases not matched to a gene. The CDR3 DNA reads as TGCGCCAGCAGCCAAACTAGCGGGGGGCGTTGGGTCCAAGAGCAGTACTTC. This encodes CASSQTSGGRWVQEQYF.

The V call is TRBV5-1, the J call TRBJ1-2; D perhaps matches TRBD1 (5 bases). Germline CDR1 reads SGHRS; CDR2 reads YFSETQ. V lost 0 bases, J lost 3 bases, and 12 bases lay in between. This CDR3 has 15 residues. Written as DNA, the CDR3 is TGCGCCAGCAGCTTGGGGGCAGGGCAAGACTATGGCTACACCTTC. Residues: CASSLGAGQDYGYTF.

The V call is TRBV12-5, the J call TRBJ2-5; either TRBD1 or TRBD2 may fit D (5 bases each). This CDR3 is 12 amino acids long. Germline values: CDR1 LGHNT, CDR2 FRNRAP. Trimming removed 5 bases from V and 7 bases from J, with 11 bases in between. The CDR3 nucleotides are TGTGCTAGTGGTGGGGGTGTAGGGACCCAGTACTTC. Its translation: CASGGGVGTQYF.

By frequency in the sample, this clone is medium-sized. The CDR3 protein is CASSTQGSEQYF. DNA for the CDR3: TGCGCCAGCAGCACCCAGGGGTCCGAGCAGTACTTC. The gene calls are TRBV5-1 and TRBJ2-7, with D possibly being TRBD1 (6 bases). The CDR3 spans 12 residues. The germline V gene has CDR1 SGHRS and CDR2 YFSETQ. Trimming shortened V by 4 bases and J by 6 bases, and 11 bases separated the two germline ends.

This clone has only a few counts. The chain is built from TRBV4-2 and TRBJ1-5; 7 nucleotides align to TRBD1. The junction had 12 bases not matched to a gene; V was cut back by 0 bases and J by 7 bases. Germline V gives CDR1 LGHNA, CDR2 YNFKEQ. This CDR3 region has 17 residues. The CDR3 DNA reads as TGTGCCAGCAGCCAAGACGACGGGACAGAGTTCGGGCAGCCCCAGCATTTT. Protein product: CASSQDDGTEFGQPQHF.

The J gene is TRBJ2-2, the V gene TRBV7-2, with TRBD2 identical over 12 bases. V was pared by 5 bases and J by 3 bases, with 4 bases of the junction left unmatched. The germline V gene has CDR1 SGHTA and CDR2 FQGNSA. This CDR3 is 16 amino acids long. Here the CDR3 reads CASSKRLAGDTGELFF. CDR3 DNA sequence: TGTGCCAGCAGCAAGAGACTAGCGGGGGACACCGGGGAGCTGTTTTTT.

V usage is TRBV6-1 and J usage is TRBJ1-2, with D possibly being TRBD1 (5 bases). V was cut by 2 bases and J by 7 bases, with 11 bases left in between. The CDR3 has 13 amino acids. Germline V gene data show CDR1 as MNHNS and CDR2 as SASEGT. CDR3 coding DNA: TGTGCCAGCAGTGAACAAAGGGGCGGTGGCTACACCTTC. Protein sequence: CASSEQRGGGYTF.

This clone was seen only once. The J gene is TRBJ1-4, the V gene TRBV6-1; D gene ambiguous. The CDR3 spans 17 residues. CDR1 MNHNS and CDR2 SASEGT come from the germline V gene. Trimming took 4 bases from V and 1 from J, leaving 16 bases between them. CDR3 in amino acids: CASSASGLVGTNEKLFF. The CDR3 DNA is TGTGCCAGCAGTGCCTCCGGGTTGGTTGGAACTAATGAAAAACTGTTTTTT.

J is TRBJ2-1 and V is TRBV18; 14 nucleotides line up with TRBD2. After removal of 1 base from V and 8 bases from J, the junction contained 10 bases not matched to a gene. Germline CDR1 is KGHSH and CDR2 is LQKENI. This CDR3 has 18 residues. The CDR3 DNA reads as TGTGCCAGCTCACCACGCGTCGGGACTAGCGGGAGAGCCGATGAGCAGTTCTTC. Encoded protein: CASSPRVGTSGRADEQFF.

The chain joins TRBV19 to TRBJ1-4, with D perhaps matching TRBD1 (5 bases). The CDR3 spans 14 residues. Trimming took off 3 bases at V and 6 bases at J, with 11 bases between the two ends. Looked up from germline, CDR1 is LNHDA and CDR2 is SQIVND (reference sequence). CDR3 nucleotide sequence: TGTGCCAGTAGTATCGGGGACGTTGATGAAAAACTGTTTTTT. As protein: CASSIGDVDEKLFF.

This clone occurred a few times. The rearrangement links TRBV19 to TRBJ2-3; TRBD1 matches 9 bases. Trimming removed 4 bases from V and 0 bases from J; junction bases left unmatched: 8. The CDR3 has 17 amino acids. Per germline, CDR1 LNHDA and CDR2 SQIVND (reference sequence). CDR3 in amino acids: CASSTRGTGYSTDTQYF. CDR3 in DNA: TGTGCCAGTAGTACACGGGGGACAGGGTACAGCACAGATACGCAGTATTTT.

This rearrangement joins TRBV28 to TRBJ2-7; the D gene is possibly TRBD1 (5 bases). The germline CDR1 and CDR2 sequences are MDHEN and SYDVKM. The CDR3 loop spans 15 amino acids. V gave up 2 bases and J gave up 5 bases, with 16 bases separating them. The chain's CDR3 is CASSLTHPGKDEQYF. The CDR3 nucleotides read TGTGCCAGCAGTTTAACCCATCCAGGGAAGGACGAGCAGTACTTC.

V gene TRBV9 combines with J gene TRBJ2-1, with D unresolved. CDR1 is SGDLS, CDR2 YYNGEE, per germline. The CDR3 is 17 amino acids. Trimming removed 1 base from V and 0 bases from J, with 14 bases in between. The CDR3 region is CASSVNPRLSSYNEQFF. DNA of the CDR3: TGTGCCAGCAGCGTAAACCCCCGACTTAGCTCCTACAATGAGCAGTTCTTC. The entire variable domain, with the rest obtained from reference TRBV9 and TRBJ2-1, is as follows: DSGVTQTPKHLITATGQRVTLRCSPRSGDLSVYWYQQSLDQGLQFLIQYYNGEERAKGNILERFSAQQFPDLHSELNLSSLELGDSALYFCASSVNPRLSSYNEQFFGPGTRLTVL.

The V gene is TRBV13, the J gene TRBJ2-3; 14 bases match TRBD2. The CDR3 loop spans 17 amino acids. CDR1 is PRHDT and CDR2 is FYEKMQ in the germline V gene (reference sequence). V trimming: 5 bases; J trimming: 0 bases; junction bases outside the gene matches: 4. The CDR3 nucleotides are TGTGCCAGCAGCCTGGGACTAGCGGGGGCTAGCACAGATACGCAGTATTTT. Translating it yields CASSLGLAGASTDTQYF.

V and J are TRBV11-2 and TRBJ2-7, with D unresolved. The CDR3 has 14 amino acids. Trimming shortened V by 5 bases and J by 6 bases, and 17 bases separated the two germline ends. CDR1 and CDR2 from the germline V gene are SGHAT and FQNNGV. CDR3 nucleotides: TGTGCCAGCAGCGACTCGGGCCCGGAGCTCGAGCAGTACTTC. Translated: CASSDSGPELEQYF.

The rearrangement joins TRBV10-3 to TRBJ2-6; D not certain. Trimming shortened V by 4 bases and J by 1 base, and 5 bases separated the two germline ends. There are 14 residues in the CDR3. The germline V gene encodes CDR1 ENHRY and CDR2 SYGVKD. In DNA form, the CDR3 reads TGTGCCATCAGTGGGGGTTCTGGGGCCAACGTCCTGACTTTC. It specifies CAISGGSGANVLTF.

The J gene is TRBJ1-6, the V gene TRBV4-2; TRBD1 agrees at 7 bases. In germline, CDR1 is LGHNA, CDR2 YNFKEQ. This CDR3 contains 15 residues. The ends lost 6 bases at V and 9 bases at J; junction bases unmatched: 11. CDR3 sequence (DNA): TGTGCCAGCAGTCAGGGGGTCAGCAGTAGTTCACCCCTCCACTTT. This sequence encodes CASSQGVSSSSPLHF.

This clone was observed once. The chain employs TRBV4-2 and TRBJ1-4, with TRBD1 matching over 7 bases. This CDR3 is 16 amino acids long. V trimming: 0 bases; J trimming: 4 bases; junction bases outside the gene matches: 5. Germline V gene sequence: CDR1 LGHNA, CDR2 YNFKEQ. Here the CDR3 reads CASSQDRSGGNEKLFF. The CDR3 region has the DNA TGTGCCAGCAGCCAAGATAGGTCAGGGGGTAATGAAAAACTGTTTTTT.

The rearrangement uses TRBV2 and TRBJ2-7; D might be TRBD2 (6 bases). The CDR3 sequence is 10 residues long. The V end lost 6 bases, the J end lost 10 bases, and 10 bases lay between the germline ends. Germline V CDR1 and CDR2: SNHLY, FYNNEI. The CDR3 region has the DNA TGTGCCAGCAGCGGGACTTACCAGTACTTC. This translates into CASSGTYQYF.

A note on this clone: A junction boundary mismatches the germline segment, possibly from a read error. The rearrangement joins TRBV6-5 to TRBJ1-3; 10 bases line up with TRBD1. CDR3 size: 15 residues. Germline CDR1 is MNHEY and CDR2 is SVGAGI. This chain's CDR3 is CAGSSTGGPGNTIYF. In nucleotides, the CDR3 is TGTGCCGGCAGCTCGACAGGGGGCCCTGGAAACACCATATATTTT.